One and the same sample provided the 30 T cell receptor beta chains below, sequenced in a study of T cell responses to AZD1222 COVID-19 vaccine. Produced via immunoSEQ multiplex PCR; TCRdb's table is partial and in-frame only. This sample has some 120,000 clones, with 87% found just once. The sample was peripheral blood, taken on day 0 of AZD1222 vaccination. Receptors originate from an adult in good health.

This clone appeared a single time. The CDR3: CATSDKPTTQETQYF. CDR3 coding DNA: TGTGCCACCAGTGACAAACCCACAACACAAGAGACCCAGTACTTC. The rearrangement links TRBV24-1 to TRBJ2-5, with D hard to call. The ends were cut back, 4 bases at V and 2 bases at J, with 13 bases in the middle. From germline, CDR1 is KGHDR and CDR2 SFDVKD. The CDR3 spans 15 residues.

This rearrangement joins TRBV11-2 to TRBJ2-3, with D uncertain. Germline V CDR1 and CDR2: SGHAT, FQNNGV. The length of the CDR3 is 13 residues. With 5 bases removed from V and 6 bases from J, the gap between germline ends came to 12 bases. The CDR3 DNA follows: TGTGCCAGCAGCCCCCCGGCTCTGGATACGCAGTATTTT. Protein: CASSPPALDTQYF. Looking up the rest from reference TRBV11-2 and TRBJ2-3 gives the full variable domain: EAGVAQSPRYKIIEKRQSVAFWCNPISGHATLYWYQQILGQGPKLLIQFQNNGVVDDSQLPKDRFSAERLKGVDSTLKIQPAKLEDSAVYLCASSPPALDTQYFGPGTRLTVL.

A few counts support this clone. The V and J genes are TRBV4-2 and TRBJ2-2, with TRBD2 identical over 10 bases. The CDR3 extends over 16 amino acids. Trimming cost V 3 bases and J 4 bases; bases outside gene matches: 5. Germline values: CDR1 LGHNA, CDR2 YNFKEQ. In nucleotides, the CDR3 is TGTGCCAGCAGCCAGCGAGCGGGGGGGGGCACCGGGGAGCTGTTTTTT. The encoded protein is CASSQRAGGGTGELFF.

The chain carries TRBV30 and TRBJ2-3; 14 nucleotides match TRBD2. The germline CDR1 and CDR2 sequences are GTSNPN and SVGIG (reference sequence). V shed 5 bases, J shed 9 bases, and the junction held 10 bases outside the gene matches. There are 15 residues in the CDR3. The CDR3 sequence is CAWGTSGGPRVTQYF. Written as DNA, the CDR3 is TGTGCCTGGGGGACTAGCGGGGGCCCACGCGTGACGCAGTATTTT.

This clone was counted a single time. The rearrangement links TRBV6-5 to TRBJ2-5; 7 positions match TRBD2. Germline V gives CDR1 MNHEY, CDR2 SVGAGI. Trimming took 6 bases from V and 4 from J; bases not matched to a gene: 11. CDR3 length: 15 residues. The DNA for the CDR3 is TGTGCCAGCAGCGCCGGGCCCCAGCGGGGAGAGACCCAGTACTTC. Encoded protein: CASSAGPQRGETQYF.

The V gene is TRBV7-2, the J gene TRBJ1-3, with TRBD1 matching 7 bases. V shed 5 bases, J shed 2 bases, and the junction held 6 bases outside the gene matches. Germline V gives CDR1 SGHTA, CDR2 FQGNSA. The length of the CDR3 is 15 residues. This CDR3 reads CASSPGGVPGNTIYF. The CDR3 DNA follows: TGTGCCAGCAGCCCAGGGGGGGTCCCTGGAAACACCATATATTTT. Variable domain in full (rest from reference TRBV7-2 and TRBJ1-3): GAGVSQSPSNKVTEKGKDVELRCDPISGHTALYWYRQSLGQGLEFLIYFQGNSAPDKSGLPSDRFSAERTGGSVSTLTIQRTQQEDSAVYLCASSPGGVPGNTIYFGEGSWLTVV.

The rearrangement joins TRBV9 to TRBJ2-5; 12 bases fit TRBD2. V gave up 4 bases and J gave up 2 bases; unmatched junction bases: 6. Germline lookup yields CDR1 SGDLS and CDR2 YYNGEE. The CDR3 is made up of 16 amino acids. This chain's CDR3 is CASSFGLAGSQETQYF. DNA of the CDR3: TGTGCCAGCAGCTTTGGACTAGCGGGGAGTCAAGAGACCCAGTACTTC.

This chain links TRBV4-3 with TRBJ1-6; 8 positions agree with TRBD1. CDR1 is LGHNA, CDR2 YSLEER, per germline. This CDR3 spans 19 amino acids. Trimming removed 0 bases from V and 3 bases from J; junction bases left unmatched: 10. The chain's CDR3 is CASSQDLGAGGRYNSPLHF. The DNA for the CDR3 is TGCGCCAGCAGCCAAGATCTGGGGGCAGGGGGCCGCTATAATTCACCCCTCCACTTT.

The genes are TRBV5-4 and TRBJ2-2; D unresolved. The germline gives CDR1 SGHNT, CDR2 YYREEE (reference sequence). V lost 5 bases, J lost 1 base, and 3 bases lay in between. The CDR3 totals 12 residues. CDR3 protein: CASRVNTGELFF. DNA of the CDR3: TGTGCCAGCAGGGTGAACACCGGGGAGCTGTTTTTT.

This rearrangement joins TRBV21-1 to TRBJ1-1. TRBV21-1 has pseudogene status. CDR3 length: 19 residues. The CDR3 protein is CASSKALDSALPLNTEAFF. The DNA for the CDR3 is TGTGCCAGCAGCAAAGCGCTGGATTCGGCGCTCCCCTTGAACACTGAAGCTTTCTTT.

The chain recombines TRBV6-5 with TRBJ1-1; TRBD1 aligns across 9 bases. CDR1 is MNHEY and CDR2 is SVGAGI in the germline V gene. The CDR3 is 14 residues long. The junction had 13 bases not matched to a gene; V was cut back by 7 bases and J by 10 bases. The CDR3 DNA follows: TGTGCCAGCACCTCGGGACAGGGACGAGAGGGAGCTTTCTTT. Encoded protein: CASTSGQGREGAFF.

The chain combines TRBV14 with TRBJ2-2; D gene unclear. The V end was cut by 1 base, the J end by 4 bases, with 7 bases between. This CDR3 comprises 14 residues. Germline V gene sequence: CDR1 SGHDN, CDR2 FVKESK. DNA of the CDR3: TGTGCCAGCAGCCAAGTACCCCCCACCGGGGAGCTGTTTTTT. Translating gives CASSQVPPTGELFF.

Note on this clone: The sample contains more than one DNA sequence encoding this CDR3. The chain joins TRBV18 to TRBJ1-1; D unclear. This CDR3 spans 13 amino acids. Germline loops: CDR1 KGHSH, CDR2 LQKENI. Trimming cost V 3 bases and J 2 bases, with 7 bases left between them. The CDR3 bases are TGTGCCAGCTCACCGGGTCAAAACACTGAAGCTTTCTTT. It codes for CASSPGQNTEAFF.

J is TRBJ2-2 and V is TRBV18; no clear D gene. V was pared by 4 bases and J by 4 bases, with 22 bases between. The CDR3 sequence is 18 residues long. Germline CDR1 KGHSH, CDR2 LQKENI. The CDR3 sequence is CASSRAVLGLSGTGELFF. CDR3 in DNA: TGTGCCAGCTCACGAGCAGTCCTTGGTCTATCGGGCACCGGGGAGCTGTTTTTT.

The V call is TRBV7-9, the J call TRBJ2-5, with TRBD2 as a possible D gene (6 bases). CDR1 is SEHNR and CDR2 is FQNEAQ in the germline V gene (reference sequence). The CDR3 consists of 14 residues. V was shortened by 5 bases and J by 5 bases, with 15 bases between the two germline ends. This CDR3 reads CASSHRGTPETQYF. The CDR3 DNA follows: TGTGCCAGCAGCCATCGGGGGACCCCCGAGACCCAGTACTTC.

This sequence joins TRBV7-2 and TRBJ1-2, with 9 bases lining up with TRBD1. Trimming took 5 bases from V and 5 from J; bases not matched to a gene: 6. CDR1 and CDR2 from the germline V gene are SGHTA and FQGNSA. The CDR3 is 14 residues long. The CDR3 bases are TGTGCCAGCAGCCGGGACAGGGAGAGTTATGGCTACACCTTC. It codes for CASSRDRESYGYTF.

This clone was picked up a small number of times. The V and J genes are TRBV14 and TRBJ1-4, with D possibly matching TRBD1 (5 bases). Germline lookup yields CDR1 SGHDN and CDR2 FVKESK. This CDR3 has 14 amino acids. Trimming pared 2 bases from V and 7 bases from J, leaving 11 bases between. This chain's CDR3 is CASSQPGPREKLFF. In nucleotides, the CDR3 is TGTGCCAGCAGCCAACCAGGGCCGCGTGAAAAACTGTTTTTT.

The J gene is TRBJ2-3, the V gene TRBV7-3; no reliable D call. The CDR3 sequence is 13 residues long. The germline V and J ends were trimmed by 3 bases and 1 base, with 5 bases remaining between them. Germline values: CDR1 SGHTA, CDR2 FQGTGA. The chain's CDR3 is CASSFYGTDTQYF. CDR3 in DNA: TGTGCCAGCAGCTTCTATGGCACAGATACGCAGTATTTT.

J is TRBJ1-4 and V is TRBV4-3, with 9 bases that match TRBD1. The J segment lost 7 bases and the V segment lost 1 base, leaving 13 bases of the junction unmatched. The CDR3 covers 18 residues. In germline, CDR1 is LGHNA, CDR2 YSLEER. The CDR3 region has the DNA TGCGCCAGCAGCCAAGCCCCGACAACAGGGGGCTGGGGTGAAAAACTGTTTTTT. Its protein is CASSQAPTTGGWGEKLFF.

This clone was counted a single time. The CDR3 region is CASSAGQGGAGNTIYF. The CDR3 DNA reads TGTGCCAGCAGCGCCGGACAGGGAGGAGCTGGAAACACCATATATTTT. The chain uses TRBV9 and TRBJ1-3; 8 bases agree with TRBD1. Trimming at V came to 3 bases and at J to 2 bases, leaving 7 bases not matched to a gene. Germline V lookup: CDR1 SGDLS, CDR2 YYNGEE. The CDR3 loop spans 16 amino acids.

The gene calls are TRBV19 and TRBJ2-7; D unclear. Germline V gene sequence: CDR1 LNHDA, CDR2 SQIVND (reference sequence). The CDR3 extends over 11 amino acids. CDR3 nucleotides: TGTGCTACGCACTACGGATACGAGCAGTACTTC. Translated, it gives CATHYGYEQYF.

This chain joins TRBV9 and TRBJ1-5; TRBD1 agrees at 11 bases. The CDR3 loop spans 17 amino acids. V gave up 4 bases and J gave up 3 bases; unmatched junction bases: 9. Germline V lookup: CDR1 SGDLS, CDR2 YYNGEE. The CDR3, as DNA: TGTGCCAGCAGCATCAGCGCGGACAGGGGGCTCAATCAGCCCCAGCATTTT. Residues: CASSISADRGLNQPQHF.

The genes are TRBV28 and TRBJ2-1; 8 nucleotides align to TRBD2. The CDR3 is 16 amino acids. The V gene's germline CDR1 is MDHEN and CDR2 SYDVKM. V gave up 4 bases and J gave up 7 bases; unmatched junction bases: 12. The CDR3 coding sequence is TGTGCCAGCAGTTATAGCGGGGCCGTGAGGAAGAATGAGCAGTTCTTC. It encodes CASSYSGAVRKNEQFF.

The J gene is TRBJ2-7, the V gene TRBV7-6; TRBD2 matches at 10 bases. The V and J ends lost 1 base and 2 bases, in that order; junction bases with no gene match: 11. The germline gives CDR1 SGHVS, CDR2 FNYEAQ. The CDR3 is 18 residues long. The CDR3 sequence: CASSLEASGGPIPYEQYF. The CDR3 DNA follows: TGTGCCAGCAGCTTAGAAGCTAGCGGGGGTCCGATTCCCTACGAGCAGTACTTC.

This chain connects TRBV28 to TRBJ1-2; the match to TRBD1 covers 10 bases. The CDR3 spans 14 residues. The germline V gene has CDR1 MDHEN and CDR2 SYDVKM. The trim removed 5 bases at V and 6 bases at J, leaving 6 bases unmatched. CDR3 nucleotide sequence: TGTGCCAGCAGTGTGACAGGGACAGGGGATGGCTACACCTTC. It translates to CASSVTGTGDGYTF.

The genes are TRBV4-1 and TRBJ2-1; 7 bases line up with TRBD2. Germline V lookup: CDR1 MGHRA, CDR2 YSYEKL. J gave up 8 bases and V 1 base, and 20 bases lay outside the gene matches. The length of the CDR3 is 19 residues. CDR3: CASSQVGKGRPTSFYEQFF. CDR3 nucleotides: TGCGCCAGCAGCCAAGTCGGTAAAGGCAGGCCGACTAGCTTCTATGAGCAGTTCTTC.

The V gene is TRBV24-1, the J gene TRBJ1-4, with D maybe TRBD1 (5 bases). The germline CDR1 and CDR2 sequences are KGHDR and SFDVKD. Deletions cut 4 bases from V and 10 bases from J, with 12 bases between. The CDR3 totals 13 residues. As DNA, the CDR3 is TGTGCCACCAGTGACCCTCAGGGAGGAAAACTGTTTTTT. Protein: CATSDPQGGKLFF.

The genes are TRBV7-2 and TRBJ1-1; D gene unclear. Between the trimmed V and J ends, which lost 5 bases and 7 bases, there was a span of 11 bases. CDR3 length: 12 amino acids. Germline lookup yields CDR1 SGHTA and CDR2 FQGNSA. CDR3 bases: TGTGCCAGCAGCCCGACATTTATTGAAGCTTTCTTT. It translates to CASSPTFIEAFF. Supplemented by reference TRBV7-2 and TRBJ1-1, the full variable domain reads GAGVSQSPSNKVTEKGKDVELRCDPISGHTALYWYRQSLGQGLEFLIYFQGNSAPDKSGLPSDRFSAERTGGSVSTLTIQRTQQEDSAVYLCASSPTFIEAFFGQGTRLTVV.

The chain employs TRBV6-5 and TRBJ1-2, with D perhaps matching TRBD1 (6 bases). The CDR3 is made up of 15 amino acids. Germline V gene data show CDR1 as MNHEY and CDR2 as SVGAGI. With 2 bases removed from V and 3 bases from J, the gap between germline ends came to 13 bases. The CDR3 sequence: CASSYGSGGDYGYTF. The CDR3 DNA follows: TGTGCCAGCAGTTACGGGTCCGGGGGCGACTATGGCTACACCTTC.

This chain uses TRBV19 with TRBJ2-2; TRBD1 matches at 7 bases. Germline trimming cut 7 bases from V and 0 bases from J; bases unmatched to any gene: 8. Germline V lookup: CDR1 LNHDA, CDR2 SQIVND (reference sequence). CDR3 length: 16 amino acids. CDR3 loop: CASIPLGTANTGELFF. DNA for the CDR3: TGTGCCAGTATTCCTTTGGGGACAGCGAACACCGGGGAGCTGTTTTTT.